What follows are 25 T cell receptor beta chains derived from one specimen sequenced in a study of T cell clonality in common variable immunodeficiency (dated by TCRdb to about 2015). General findings and caveats noted by the study authors: CVID TCRbeta sequences reportedly showed fewer deletions and N-nucleotide insertions and lacked highly modified clones with 13 or more V deletions.

Their antigens are not known. Libraries came from the immunoSEQ multiplex PCR assay. TCRdb holds this immuneACCESS table with in-frame rearrangements only. Some clones are missing; in checked studies, unresolved V genes explain under half, and the rest has no known cause. In this sample the table shows over 30,000 clones, and no singletons are among them. About 26% of the sample belongs to the ten largest clones. The sample taken for sequencing was peripheral blood mononuclear cells. Source of these receptors: a human donor with common variable immunodeficiency.

On this clone: The read is 3 residues too short to cover the CDR3 end, so that end is filled in from the germline J gene. The chain employs TRBV20-1 and TRBJ2-7; D not certain. Trimming took off 2 bases at V and 2 bases at J, with 16 bases between the two ends. Germline V gene lookup returns CDR1 DFQATT and CDR2 SNEGSKA (reference sequence). The CDR3 spans 15 residues. The part of the CDR3 DNA that was read is TGCAGTGCTAGAATTCTCCCAGGCGTAGCCTACGAG. Translating it yields CSARILPGVAYE. The whole CDR3 sequence reads CSARILPGVAYEQYF.

This clone was seen many times. Read data end 3 residues before the CDR3 end; the end is taken from the germline J gene. V usage is TRBV7-9 and J usage is TRBJ2-5; unclear D gene. The CDR3 sequence is 12 residues long. Trimming cost V 2 bases and J 4 bases, with 5 bases left between them. The V gene's germline CDR1 is SEHNR and CDR2 FQNEAQ (reference sequence). CDR3 loop: CASSLQSETQYF. CDR3 bases read: TGTGCCAGCAGCTTACAGTCAGAGACC.

This clone was observed at least ten times. The read gets to within 3 residues of the CDR3 end, and the germline J gene fills in the rest. The chain is built from TRBV7-8 and TRBJ2-7, with 8 positions matching TRBD2. Trimming cost V 5 bases and J 5 bases; bases outside gene matches: 14. The CDR3 contains 16 residues. Germline V gives CDR1 SGHVS, CDR2 FQNEAQ. The DNA read from the CDR3 is TGTGCCAGCAGCCCCCATGATAGCGGGATCCAGGACGAG. This codes for CASSPHDSGIQDE. The full-length CDR3 reads as CASSPHDSGIQDEQYF.

This clone was counted a few times. Read sequence stops 3 residues before the CDR3 end, and the germline J gene provides the missing end. The chain uses TRBV30 and TRBJ1-2; 7 nucleotides match TRBD1. V lost 7 bases and J lost 5; bases outside the gene matches: 16. CDR3 length equals 15 residues. Germline CDR1 and CDR2: GTSNPN and SVGIG (reference sequence). CDR3: CALDPAGGLGYGYTF. The DNA read from the CDR3 is TGTGCCTTGGACCCCGCAGGGGGACTGGGGTATGGC.

Ten or more counts support this clone. The read gets to within 3 residues of the CDR3 end, and the germline J gene fills in the rest. J is TRBJ1-1 and V is TRBV7-9, with a possible D match to TRBD1 (6 bases). Trimming cost V 4 bases and J 1 base, with 13 bases left between them. CDR1 is SEHNR, CDR2 FQNEAQ, per germline (reference sequence). The CDR3 sequence is 15 residues long. CDR3 bases read: TGTGCCAGCAGCTATAGAATACAGGGGAACACTGAA. It codes for CASSYRIQGNTE. The complete CDR3 sequence is CASSYRIQGNTEAFF.

In its sample, this clone was seen many times. At one of its ends the junction is not consistent with the germline gene, which may arise from a read error. Sequencing ends 3 residues short of the CDR3 end; the germline J gene provides the rest. The chain couples TRBV4-2 to TRBJ2-1; 7 nucleotides align to TRBD2. The V gene's germline CDR1 is LGHNA and CDR2 YNFKEQ. This CDR3 is 16 amino acids long. Incomplete CDR3 DNA: TGCGCCAGCAGCCAAAGCAGGGTAGCGGGTTACAATGAG. Translating gives CASSQSRVAGYNE. The entire CDR3 sequence reads CASSQSRVAGYNEQFF.

This clone was seen at least ten times. The sequenced fragment ends 3 residues before the CDR3 boundary, so the rest is inferred from the germline J gene. The chain uses TRBV27 and TRBJ1-4; a possible D gene is TRBD1 (5 bases). V lost 4 bases and J 5 bases, leaving 8 bases between the germline ends. CDR1 and CDR2 from the germline V gene are MNHEY and SMNVEV (reference sequence). This CDR3 comprises 13 residues. The CDR3 region is CASSSTANEKLFF. The part of the CDR3 DNA that was read is TGTGCCAGCAGTTCGACAGCCAATGAAAAA.

Notes on this clone: Sequencing ends 3 residues short of the CDR3 end; the germline J gene provides the rest. This rearrangement joins TRBV23-1 to TRBJ1-5; D is ambiguous. TRBV23-1 is classed as an ORF, of uncertain function. The V end lost 0 bases, the J end lost 3 bases, and 18 bases lay between the germline ends. The CDR3 loop spans 18 amino acids. CDR3 bases read: TGCGCCAGCAGTCAATCGGTTGGGCTGGATAGAACCAATCAGCCC. As protein: CASSQSVGLDRTNQP. The whole CDR3 is CASSQSVGLDRTNQPQHF.

This clone was found a few times. It may be a read error: a sequence one base away is much more abundant. The sequenced fragment ends 3 residues before the CDR3 boundary, so the rest is inferred from the germline J gene. The chain employs TRBV7-9 and TRBJ2-7; maybe TRBD2 (5 bases). The CDR3 is made up of 12 amino acids. Germline lookup yields CDR1 SEHNR and CDR2 FQNEAQ (reference sequence). CDR3 sequence reads: CSSSLGGYEQYF. The DNA read from the CDR3 is TGTTCCAGCAGCTTAGGAGGCTACGAG.

As for this clone: The read finishes 3 residues shy of the CDR3 end, and the germline J gene is used to complete it. This chain uses TRBV20-1 with TRBJ1-5; perhaps TRBD1 as D (6 bases). The CDR3 covers 14 residues. Deletions cut 6 bases from V and 0 bases from J, with 12 bases between. Germline V gene sequence: CDR1 DFQATT, CDR2 SNEGSKA (reference sequence). This chain's CDR3 is CSAQTGYSNQPQHF. CDR3 bases read: TGCAGTGCCCAGACAGGCTATAGCAATCAGCCC.

This clone came up many times. The observed sequence ends 3 residues before the CDR3 terminus, with the missing tail filled in from the germline J gene. The V call is TRBV24-1, the J call TRBJ2-5; D gene unclear. The CDR3 sequence is 13 residues long. V was pared by 9 bases and J by 6 bases, with 16 bases between. From germline, CDR1 is KGHDR and CDR2 SFDVKD. CDR3 DNA, as far as it was read: TGTGCCACCTTCCTCCGGGTGACGAAGACC. Protein product: CATFLRVTKT. In full, the CDR3 is CATFLRVTKTQYF.

At least ten counts were recorded for this clone. The read falls 3 residues short of the CDR3 end, and the missing part is taken from the germline J gene. The rearrangement uses TRBV5-1 and TRBJ1-5, with unresolved D. Per the germline V gene, CDR1 is SGHRS and CDR2 is YFSETQ. V was trimmed by 4 bases and J by 3 bases, leaving 11 bases between them. The CDR3 loop spans 14 amino acids. The CDR3 bases that were read are TGCGCCAGCAGCGGCGGGGAGTCCAATCAGCCC. It specifies CASSGGESNQP. The entire CDR3 sequence reads CASSGGESNQPQHF. The full variable domain, with the rest looked up from reference TRBV5-1 and TRBJ1-5, is KAGVTQTPRYLIKTRGQQVTLSCSPISGHRSVSWYQQTPGQGLQFLFEYFSETQRNKGNFPGRFSGRQFSNSRSEMNVSTLELGDSALYLCASSGGESNQPQHFGDGTRLSIL.

By share, this clone counts as medium-sized (0.01 to 0.1%). The DNA ends 3 residues before the CDR3 does, and the rest of the CDR3 is filled in from the germline J gene. This chain connects TRBV7-9 to TRBJ1-4; no definite D call. Trimming shortened V by 3 bases and J by 3 bases, and 5 bases separated the two germline ends. Germline V gene data show CDR1 as SEHNR and CDR2 as FQNEAQ (reference sequence). CDR3 length equals 13 residues. CDR3 in amino acids: CASSFLANEKLFF. The part of the CDR3 DNA that was read is TGTGCCAGCAGCTTCCTAGCTAATGAAAAA.

There are many counts of this clone. The read terminates 3 residues before the CDR3 end, so the remaining end is supplied by the germline J gene. The rearrangement uses TRBV29-1 and TRBJ2-7; 7 positions agree with TRBD1. Germline values: CDR1 SQVTM, CDR2 ANQGSEA. The junction had 6 bases not matched to a gene; V was cut back by 1 base and J by 3 bases. The CDR3 is 14 residues long. CDR3 loop: CSVEVRQGHYEQYF. CDR3 DNA, as far as it was read: TGCAGCGTTGAAGTCCGACAGGGCCACTACGAG.

With regard to this clone: The read falls 3 residues short of the CDR3 end, and the missing part is taken from the germline J gene. The rearrangement links TRBV6-2 or TRBV6-3 to TRBJ2-4; no definite D call. The germline V gene has CDR1 MNHEY and CDR2 SVGEGT. V was shortened by 6 bases and J by 1 base, with 13 bases between the two germline ends. This CDR3 spans 15 amino acids. CDR3 loop: CASSKPTRAKNIQYF. The covered CDR3 bases are TGTGCCAGCAGCAAACCGACAAGGGCCAAAAACATT.

This clone showed up just a few times. The read terminates 3 residues before the CDR3 end, so the remaining end is supplied by the germline J gene. V and J are TRBV11-2 and TRBJ2-1, with TRBD2 matching over 7 bases. V dropped 2 bases and J dropped 2; count of bases not matched to a gene: 0. The germline gives CDR1 SGHAT, CDR2 FQNNGV. The CDR3 is 14 residues long. The DNA read from the CDR3 is TGTGCCAGCAGCTTACTAGCGGCCTACAATGAG. Translating it yields CASSLLAAYNE. The CDR3 as a whole reads CASSLLAAYNEQFF. The full variable domain, completed using reference TRBV11-2 and TRBJ2-1, is EAGVAQSPRYKIIEKRQSVAFWCNPISGHATLYWYQQILGQGPKLLIQFQNNGVVDDSQLPKDRFSAERLKGVDSTLKIQPAKLEDSAVYLCASSLLAAYNEQFFGPGTRLTVL.

This clone appeared a few times. The read terminates 3 residues ahead of where the CDR3 ends, so the germline J gene completes it. This sample also contains other DNA sequences that code for the same CDR3. This chain joins TRBV19 and TRBJ2-1, with 9 bases aligning to TRBD1. The trim removed 5 bases at V and 5 bases at J, leaving 4 bases unmatched. In germline, CDR1 is LNHDA, CDR2 SQIVND (reference sequence). This CDR3 contains 14 residues. Here the CDR3 reads CASSWGQGNNEQFF. CDR3 DNA, as far as it was read: TGTGCCAGTAGTTGGGGACAGGGCAACAATGAG.

This clone has just a few counts. The sequence runs out 3 residues before the end of the CDR3; the remainder is reconstructed from the germline J gene. This chain joins TRBV5-1 and TRBJ2-7; 10 bases are shared with TRBD2. The CDR3 covers 16 residues. The V gene's germline CDR1 is SGHRS and CDR2 YFSETQ. Germline trimming cut 4 bases from V and 4 bases from J; bases unmatched to any gene: 11. The CDR3 loop reads CASSPLAGEGYYEQYF. The CDR3 DNA, read in part, is TGCGCCAGCAGCCCTCTAGCGGGAGAAGGGTATTACGAG. Full variable domain (remainder filled in from reference TRBV5-1 and TRBJ2-7): KAGVTQTPRYLIKTRGQQVTLSCSPISGHRSVSWYQQTPGQGLQFLFEYFSETQRNKGNFPGRFSGRQFSNSRSEMNVSTLELGDSALYLCASSPLAGEGYYEQYFGPGTRLTVT.

This clone has a handful of counts. The read stops 3 residues short of the end of the CDR3; the missing end is completed from the germline J gene. V is TRBV7-9 and J is TRBJ2-7; D unresolved. This CDR3 comprises 14 residues. Trimming removed 5 bases from V and 0 bases from J, with 11 bases in between. Germline assignment: CDR1 SEHNR and CDR2 FQNEAQ (reference sequence). Here the CDR3 reads CASSPVLSSYEQYF. The part of the CDR3 DNA that was read is TGTGCCAGCAGCCCGGTGCTGAGCTCCTACGAG.

This clone was seen many times. The CDR3 end lies 3 residues beyond the end of the read and is filled in from the germline J gene. The chain recombines TRBV7-3 with TRBJ2-5, with 7 nucleotides matching TRBD2. CDR1 is SGHTA, CDR2 FQGTGA, per germline. The CDR3 covers 13 residues. Trimming cost V 7 bases and J 2 bases; bases outside gene matches: 4. Partial CDR3 DNA: TGTGCCAGCACCCTCGGGGGGCAAGAGACC. This codes for CASTLGGQET. The entire CDR3 protein is CASTLGGQETQYF.

About this clone: The read comes to an end 3 residues before the CDR3 does, leaving the germline J gene to fill in the end. The chain recombines TRBV7-9 with TRBJ1-5; 8 bases are a match to TRBD1. The CDR3 has 14 residues. V gave up 10 bases and J gave up 0 bases; unmatched junction bases: 5. CDR1 and CDR2 (germline): SEHNR, FQNEAQ (reference sequence). The chain's CDR3 is CATGTGGSNQPQHF. The sequenced part of the CDR3 DNA is TGTGCCACGGGCACAGGGGGTAGCAATCAGCCC.

This clone was recorded at least ten times. The part of the CDR3 DNA that was read is TGTGCCAGCAGCGGGACTAGCGGGAGGAGCACAGATACG. Its translation: CASSGTSGRSTDT. The entire CDR3 sequence reads CASSGTSGRSTDTQYF. The chain joins TRBV7-3 to TRBJ2-3, with 15 bases lining up with TRBD2. The DNA ends 3 residues before the CDR3 does, and the rest of the CDR3 is filled in from the germline J gene. The J segment lost 0 bases and the V segment lost 5 bases, leaving 0 bases of the junction unmatched. CDR3 length: 16 residues. CDR1 is SGHTA, CDR2 FQGTGA, per germline.

For this clone: The CDR3 goes on 3 residues after the read ends, and that part is filled in from the germline J gene. The sample holds other DNA sequences that translate to the same CDR3. This chain links TRBV7-7 with TRBJ2-5; 7 nucleotides match TRBD1. The V gene's germline CDR1 is SSHAT and CDR2 FNYEAQ (reference sequence). The CDR3 is 15 residues long. The CDR3 region is CASSETGQLVETQYF. The CDR3 bases that were read are TGTGCCAGCAGCGAGACAGGGCAGCTGGTGGAAACC.

By sample fraction, this clone is medium-sized. The read ends 3 residues shy of where the CDR3 ends; the end is completed using the germline J gene. The chain carries TRBV7-9 and TRBJ1-1; the D is unclear. The CDR3 has 13 amino acids. The germline V gene has CDR1 SEHNR and CDR2 FQNEAQ (reference sequence). V was trimmed by 5 bases and J by 7 bases, leaving 14 bases between them. The CDR3 DNA, read in part, is TGTGCCAGCAGCCCCCCTGAGCACTTTGAA. Its translation: CASSPPEHFE. The full CDR3 sequence reads CASSPPEHFEAFF.

This clone was detected only a few times. The sequenced fragment ends 3 residues before the CDR3 boundary, so the rest is inferred from the germline J gene. The J gene is TRBJ2-7, the V gene TRBV18; 12 nucleotides match TRBD2. The CDR3 has 16 amino acids. Germline V gene sequence: CDR1 KGHSH, CDR2 LQKENI. With V trimmed by 3 bases and J by 5 bases, 8 bases remained unmatched. CDR3 in amino acids: CASSPPTSGRLNEQYF. The CDR3 bases that were read are TGTGCCAGCTCACCCCCGACTAGCGGGAGACTTAACGAG.